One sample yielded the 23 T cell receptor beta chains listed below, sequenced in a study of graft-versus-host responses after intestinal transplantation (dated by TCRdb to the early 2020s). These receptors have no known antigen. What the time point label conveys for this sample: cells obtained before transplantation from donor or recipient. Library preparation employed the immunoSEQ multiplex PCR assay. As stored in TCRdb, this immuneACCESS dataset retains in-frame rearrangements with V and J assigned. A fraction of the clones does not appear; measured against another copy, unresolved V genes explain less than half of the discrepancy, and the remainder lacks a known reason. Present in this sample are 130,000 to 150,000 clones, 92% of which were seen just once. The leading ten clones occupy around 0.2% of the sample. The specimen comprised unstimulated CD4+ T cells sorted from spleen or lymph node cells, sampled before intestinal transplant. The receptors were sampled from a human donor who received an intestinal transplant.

The CDR3 DNA is TGTGCCGCCACAGGGGGGAACACTGAAGCTTTCTTT. Translation: CAATGGNTEAFF. V usage is TRBV10-3 and J usage is TRBJ1-1; 8 nucleotides align to TRBD1. The V and J ends lost 11 bases and 1 base, in that order; junction bases with no gene match: 3. Per germline, CDR1 ENHRY and CDR2 SYGVKD. This CDR3 contains 12 residues.

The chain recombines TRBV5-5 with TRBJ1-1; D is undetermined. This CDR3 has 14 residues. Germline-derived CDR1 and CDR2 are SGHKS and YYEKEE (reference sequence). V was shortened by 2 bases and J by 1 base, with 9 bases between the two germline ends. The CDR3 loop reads CASSFRRWNTEAFF. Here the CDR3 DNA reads TGTGCCAGCAGCTTTCGGCGATGGAACACTGAAGCTTTCTTT. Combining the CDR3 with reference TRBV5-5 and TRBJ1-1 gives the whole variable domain DAGVTQSPTHLIKTRGQQVTLRCSPISGHKSVSWYQQVLGQGPQFIFQYYEKEERGRGNFPDRFSARQFPNYSSELNVNALLLGDSALYLCASSFRRWNTEAFFGQGTRLTVV.

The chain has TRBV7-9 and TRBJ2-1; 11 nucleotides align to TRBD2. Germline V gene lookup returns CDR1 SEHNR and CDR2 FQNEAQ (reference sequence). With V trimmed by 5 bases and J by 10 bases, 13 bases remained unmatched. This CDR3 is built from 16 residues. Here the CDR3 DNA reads TGTGCCAGCAGCATTTTAGCGGGAGGGCCCTTTTCCGAGCAGTTCTTC. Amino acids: CASSILAGGPFSEQFF.

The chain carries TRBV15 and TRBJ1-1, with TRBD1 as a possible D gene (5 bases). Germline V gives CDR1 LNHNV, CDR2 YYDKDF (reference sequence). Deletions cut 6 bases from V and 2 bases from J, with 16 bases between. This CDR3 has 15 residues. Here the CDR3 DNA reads TGTGCCACCAGTCCAAACCTGAGGGGTAACACTGAAGCTTTCTTT. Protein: CATSPNLRGNTEAFF. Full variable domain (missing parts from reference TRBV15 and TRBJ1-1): DAMVIQNPRYQVTQFGKPVTLSCSQTLNHNVMYWYQQKSSQAPKLLFHYYDKDFNNEADTPDNFQSRRPNTSFCFLDIRSPGLGDTAMYLCATSPNLRGNTEAFFGQGTRLTVV.

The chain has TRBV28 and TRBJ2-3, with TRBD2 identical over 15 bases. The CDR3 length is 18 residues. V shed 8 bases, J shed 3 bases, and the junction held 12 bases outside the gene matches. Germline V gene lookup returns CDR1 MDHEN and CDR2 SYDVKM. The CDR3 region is CASEGTGLAGGWTDTQYF. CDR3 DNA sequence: TGTGCCAGCGAAGGGACGGGACTAGCGGGAGGTTGGACAGATACGCAGTATTTT.

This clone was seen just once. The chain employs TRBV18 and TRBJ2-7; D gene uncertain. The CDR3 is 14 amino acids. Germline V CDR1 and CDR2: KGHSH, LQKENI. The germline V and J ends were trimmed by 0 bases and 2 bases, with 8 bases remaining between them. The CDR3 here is CASSPPGSPYEQYF. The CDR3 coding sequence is TGTGCCAGCTCACCACCGGGCTCCCCCTACGAGCAGTACTTC.

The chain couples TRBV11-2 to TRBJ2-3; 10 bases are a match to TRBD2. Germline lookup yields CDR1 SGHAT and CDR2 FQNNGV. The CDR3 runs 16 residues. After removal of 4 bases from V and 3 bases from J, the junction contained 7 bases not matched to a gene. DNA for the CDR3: TGTGCCAGCAGCTCCGGAGCGGGAGGGCCGACAGATACGCAGTATTTT. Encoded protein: CASSSGAGGPTDTQYF.

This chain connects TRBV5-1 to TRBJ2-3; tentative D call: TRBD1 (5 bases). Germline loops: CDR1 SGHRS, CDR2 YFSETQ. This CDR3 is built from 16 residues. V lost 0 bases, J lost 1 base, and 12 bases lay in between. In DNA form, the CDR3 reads TGCGCCAGCAGCTTGGAGGGGTTACCCGGCACAGATACGCAGTATTTT. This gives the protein CASSLEGLPGTDTQYF.

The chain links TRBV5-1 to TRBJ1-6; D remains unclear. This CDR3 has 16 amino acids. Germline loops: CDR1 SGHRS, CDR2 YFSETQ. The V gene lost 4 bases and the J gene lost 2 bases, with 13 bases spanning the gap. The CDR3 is CASSPSDVAYNSPLHF. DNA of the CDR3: TGCGCCAGCAGCCCTTCGGATGTCGCCTATAATTCACCCCTCCACTTT.

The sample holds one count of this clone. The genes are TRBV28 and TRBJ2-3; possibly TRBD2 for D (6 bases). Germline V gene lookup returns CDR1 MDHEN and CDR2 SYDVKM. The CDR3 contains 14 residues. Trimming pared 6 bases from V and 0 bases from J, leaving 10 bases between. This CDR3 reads CASRRDSSTDTQYF. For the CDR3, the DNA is TGTGCCAGCAGGCGGGACTCAAGCACAGATACGCAGTATTTT.

The CDR3 sequence is CASSLSAFNQPQHF. CDR3 DNA: TGTGCCAGCAGCTTATCAGCGTTCAATCAGCCCCAGCATTTT. The chain uses TRBV5-6 and TRBJ1-5; D uncertain. V was trimmed by 2 bases and J by 3 bases, leaving 9 bases between them. Germline V gene lookup returns CDR1 SGHDT and CDR2 YYEEEE. This CDR3 region has 14 residues.

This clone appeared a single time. CDR3: CASSHGTGEAFF. The CDR3, as DNA: TGTGCCAGCAGCCACGGGACAGGTGAAGCTTTCTTT. The rearrangement uses TRBV7-9 and TRBJ1-1; 8 nucleotides align to TRBD1. This CDR3 region has 12 residues. CDR1 SEHNR and CDR2 FQNEAQ come from the germline V gene (reference sequence). V lost 5 bases and J lost 7; bases outside the gene matches: 3. The complete variable domain, with remaining parts taken from reference TRBV7-9 and TRBJ1-1, reads DTGVSQNPRHKITKRGQNVTFRCDPISEHNRLYWYRQTLGQGPEFLTYFQNEAQLEKSRLLSDRFSAERPKGSFSTLEIQRTEQGDSAMYLCASSHGTGEAFFGQGTRLTVV.

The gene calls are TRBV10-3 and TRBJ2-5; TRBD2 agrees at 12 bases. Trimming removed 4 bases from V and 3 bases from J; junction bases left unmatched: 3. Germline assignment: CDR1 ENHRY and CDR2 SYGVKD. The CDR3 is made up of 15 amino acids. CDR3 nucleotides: TGTGCCATCAGTGCTAGACTAGCGGGAGAAGAGACCCAGTACTTC. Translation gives CAISARLAGEETQYF.

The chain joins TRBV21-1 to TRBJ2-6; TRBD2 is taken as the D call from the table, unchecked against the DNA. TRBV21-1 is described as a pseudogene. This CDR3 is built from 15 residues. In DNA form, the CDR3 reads TGTGCCAGCATCGGAGGAGGCTCTGGGGCCAACGTCCTGACTTTC. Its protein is CASIGGGSGANVLTF.

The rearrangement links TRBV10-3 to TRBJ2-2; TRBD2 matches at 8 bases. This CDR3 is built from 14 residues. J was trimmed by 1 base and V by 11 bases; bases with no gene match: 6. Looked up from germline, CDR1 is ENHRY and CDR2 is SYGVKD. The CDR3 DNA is TGTGCCGGGTCGGCGGGAGGGAACACCGGGGAGCTGTTTTTT. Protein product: CAGSAGGNTGELFF.

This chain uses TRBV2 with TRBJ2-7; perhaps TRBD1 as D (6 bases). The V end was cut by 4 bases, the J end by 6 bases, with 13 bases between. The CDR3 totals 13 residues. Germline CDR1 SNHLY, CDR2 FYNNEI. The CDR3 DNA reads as TGTGCCAGCAGTGGTGCCAGGGGAGCCGAGCAGTACTTC. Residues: CASSGARGAEQYF.

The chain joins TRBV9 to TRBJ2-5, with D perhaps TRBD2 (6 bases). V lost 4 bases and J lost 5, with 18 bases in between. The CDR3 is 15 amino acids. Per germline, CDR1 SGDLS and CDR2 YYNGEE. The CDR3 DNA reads TGTGCCAGCAGCAAGGCCGGGACTTTCGTGGAGACCCAGTACTTC. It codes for CASSKAGTFVETQYF.

This CDR3 reads CASSLDGLQVSTDTQYF. Here the CDR3 DNA reads TGCGCCAGCAGCTTGGACGGTCTGCAGGTCAGCACAGATACGCAGTATTTT. The chain joins TRBV5-1 to TRBJ2-3; D is uncertain. The germline V gene encodes CDR1 SGHRS and CDR2 YFSETQ. This CDR3 has 17 residues. V was clipped by 0 bases and J by 0 bases, with 14 bases between them.

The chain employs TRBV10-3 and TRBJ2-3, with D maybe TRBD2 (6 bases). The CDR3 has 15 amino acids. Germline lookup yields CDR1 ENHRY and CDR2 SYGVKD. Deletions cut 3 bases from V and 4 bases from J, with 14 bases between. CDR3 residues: CAISEVREGADTQYF. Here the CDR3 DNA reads TGTGCCATCAGTGAAGTGCGGGAAGGCGCAGATACGCAGTATTTT.

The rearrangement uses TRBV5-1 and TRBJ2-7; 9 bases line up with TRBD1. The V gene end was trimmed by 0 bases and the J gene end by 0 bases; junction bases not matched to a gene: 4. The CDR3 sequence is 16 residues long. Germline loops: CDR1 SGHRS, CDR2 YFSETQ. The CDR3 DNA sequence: TGCGCCAGCAGCTTGGGGGGACAGGGTGGCTCCTACGAGCAGTACTTC. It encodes CASSLGGQGGSYEQYF.

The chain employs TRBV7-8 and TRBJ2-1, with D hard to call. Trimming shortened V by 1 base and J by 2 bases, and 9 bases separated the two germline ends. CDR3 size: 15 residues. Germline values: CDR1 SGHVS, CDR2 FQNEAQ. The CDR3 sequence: CASSLDGSPYNEQFF. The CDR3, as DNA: TGTGCCAGCAGCTTAGATGGCAGTCCCTACAATGAGCAGTTCTTC.

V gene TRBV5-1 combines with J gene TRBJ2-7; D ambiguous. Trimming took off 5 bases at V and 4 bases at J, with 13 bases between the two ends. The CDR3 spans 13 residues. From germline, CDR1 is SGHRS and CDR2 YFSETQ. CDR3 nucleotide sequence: TGCGCCAGCAGTCAGAGCCCAGCTTACGAGCAGTACTTC. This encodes CASSQSPAYEQYF.

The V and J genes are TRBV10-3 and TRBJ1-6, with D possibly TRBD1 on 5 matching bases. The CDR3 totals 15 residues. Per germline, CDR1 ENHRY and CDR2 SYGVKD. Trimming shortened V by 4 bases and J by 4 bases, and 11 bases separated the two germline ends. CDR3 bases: TGTGCCATCAGTGGGGGGACGGGGTATAATTCACCCCTCCACTTT. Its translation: CAISGGTGYNSPLHF.